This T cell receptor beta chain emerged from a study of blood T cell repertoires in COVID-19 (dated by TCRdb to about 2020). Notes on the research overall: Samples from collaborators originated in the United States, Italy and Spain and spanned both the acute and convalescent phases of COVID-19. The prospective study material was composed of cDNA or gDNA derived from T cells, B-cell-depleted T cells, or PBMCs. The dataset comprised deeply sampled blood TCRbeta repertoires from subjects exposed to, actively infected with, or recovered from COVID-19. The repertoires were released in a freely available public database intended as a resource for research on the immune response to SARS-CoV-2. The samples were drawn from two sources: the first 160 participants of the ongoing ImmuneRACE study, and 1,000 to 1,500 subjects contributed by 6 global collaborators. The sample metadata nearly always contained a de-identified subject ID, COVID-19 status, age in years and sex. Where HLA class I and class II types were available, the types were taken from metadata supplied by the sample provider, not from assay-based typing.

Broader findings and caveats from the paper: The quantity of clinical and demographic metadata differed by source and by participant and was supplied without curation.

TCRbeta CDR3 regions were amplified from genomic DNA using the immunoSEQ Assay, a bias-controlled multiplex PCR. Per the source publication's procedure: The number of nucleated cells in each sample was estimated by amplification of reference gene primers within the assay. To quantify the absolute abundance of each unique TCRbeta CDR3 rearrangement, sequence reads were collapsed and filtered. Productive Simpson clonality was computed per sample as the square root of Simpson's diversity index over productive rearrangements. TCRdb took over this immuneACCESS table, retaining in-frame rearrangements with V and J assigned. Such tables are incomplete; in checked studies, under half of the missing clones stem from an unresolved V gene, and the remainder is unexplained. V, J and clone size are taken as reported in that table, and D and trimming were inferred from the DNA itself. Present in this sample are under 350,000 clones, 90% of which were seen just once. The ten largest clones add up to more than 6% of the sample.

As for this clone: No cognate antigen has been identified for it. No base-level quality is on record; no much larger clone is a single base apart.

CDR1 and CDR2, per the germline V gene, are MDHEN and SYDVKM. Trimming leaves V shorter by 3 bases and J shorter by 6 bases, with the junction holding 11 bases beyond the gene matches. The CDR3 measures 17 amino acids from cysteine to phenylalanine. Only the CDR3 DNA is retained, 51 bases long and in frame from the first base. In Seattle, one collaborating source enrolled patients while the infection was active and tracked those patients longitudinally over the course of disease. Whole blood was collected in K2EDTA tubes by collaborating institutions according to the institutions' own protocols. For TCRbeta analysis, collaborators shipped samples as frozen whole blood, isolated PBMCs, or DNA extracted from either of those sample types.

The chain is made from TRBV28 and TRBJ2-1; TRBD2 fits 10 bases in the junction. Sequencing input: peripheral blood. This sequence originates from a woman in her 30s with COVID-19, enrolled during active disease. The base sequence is TGTGCCAGCAGTTTGCATCGAAGACTAGCGGGTTTCAATGAGCAGTTCTTC. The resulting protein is CASSLHRRLAGFNEQFF.